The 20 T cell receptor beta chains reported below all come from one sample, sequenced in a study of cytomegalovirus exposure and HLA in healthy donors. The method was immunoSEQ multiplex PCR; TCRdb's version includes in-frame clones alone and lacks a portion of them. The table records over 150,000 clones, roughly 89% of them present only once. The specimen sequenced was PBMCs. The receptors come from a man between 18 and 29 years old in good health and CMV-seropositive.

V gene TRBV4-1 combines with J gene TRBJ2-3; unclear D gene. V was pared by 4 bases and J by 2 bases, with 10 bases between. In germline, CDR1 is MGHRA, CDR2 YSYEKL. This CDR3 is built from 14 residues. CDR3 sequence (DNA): TGCGCCAGCAGCCGGGTAGCCGACACAGATACGCAGTATTTT. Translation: CASSRVADTDTQYF.

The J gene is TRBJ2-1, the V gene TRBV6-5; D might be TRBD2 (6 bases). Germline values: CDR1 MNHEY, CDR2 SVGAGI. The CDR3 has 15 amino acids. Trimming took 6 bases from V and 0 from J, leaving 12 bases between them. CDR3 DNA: TGTGCCAGCAGAGCCGGGACTGCCTCCTACAATGAGCAGTTCTTC. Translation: CASRAGTASYNEQFF.

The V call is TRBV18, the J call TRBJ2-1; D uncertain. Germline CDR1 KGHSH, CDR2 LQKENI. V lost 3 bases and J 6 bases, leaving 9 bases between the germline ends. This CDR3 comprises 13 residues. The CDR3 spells CASSPPRSNEQFF. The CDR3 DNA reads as TGTGCCAGCTCACCCCCTCGGAGCAATGAGCAGTTCTTC. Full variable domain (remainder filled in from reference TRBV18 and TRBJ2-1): NAGVMQNPRHLVRRRGQEARLRCSPMKGHSHVYWYRQLPEEGLKFMVYLQKENIIDESGMPKERFSAEFPKEGPSILRIQQVVRGDSAAYFCASSPPRSNEQFFGPGTRLTVL.

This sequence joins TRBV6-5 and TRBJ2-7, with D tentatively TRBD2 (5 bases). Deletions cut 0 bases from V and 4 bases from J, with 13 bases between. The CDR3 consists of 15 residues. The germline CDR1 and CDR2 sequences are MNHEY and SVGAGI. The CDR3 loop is CASSYSPSYMYEQYF. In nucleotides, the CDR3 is TGTGCCAGCAGTTACTCTCCTAGCTATATGTACGAGCAGTACTTC.

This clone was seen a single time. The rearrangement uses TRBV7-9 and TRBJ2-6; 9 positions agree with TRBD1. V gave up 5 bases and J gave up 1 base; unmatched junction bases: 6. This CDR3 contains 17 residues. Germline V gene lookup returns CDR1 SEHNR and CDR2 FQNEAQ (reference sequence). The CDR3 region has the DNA TGTGCCAGCAGCCCCCCCGGGACAGGGTCTGGGGCCAACGTCCTGACTTTC. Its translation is CASSPPGTGSGANVLTF.

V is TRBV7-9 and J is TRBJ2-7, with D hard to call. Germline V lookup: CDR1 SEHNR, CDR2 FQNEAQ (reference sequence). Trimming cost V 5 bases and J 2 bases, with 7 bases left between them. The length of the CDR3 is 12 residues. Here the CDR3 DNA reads TGTGCCAGCAGCCGAGGCCCCTACGAGCAGTACTTC. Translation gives CASSRGPYEQYF.

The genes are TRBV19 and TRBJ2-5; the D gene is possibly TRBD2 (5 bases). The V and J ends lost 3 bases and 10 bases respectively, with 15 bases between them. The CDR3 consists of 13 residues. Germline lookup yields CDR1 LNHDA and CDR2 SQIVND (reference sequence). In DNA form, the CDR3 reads TGTGCCAGTAGTATTTGGGCTTCTCGGGACCAGTACTTC. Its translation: CASSIWASRDQYF. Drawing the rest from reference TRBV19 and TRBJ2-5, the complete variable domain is DGGITQSPKYLFRKEGQNVTLSCEQNLNHDAMYWYRQDPGQGLRLIYYSQIVNDFQKGDIAEGYSVSREKKESFPLTVTSAQKNPTAFYLCASSIWASRDQYFGPGTRLLVL.

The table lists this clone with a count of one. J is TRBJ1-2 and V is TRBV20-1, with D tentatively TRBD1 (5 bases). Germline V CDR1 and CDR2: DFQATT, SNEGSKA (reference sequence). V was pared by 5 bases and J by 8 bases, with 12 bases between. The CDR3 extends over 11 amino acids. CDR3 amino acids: CSASGIGGYTF. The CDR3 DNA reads TGCAGTGCTTCAGGGATAGGGGGCTACACCTTC.

The DNA of the CDR3 is TGTGCCAGCAGCTTGAGCGGACAGGGGTACACCGGGGAGCTGTTTTTT. The encoded protein is CASSLSGQGYTGELFF. This chain joins TRBV5-6 and TRBJ2-2; 9 bases are a match to TRBD1. Germline V gene lookup returns CDR1 SGHDT and CDR2 YYEEEE. Trimming cost V 1 base and J 3 bases; bases outside gene matches: 4. This CDR3 has 16 residues.

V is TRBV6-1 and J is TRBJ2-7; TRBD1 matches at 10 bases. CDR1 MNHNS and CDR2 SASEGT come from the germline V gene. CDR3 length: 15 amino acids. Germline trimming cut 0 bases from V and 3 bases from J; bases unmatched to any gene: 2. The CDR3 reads CASSEADRGLYEQYF. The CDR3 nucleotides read TGTGCCAGCAGTGAAGCCGACAGGGGGCTCTACGAGCAGTACTTC.

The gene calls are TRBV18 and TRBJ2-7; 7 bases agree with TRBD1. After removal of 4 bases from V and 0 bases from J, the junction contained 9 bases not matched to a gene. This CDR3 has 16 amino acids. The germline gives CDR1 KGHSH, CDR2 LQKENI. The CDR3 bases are TGTGCCAGCTCACTTTCGTACAGGGGTTCCTCCTACGAGCAGTACTTC. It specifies CASSLSYRGSSYEQYF.

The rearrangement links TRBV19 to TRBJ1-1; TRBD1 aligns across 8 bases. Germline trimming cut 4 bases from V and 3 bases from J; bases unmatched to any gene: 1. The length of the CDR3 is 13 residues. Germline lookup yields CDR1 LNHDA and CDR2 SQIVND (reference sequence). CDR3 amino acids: CASSTQGDTEAFF. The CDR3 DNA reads TGTGCCAGTAGTACACAGGGGGACACTGAAGCTTTCTTT.

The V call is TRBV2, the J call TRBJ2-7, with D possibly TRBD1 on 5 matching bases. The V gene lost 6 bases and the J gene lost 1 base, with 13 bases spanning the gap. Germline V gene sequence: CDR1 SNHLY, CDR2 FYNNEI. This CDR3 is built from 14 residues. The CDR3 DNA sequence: TGTGCCAGCAGGGTCAGGGTAACGTCCTACGAGCAGTACTTC. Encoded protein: CASRVRVTSYEQYF.

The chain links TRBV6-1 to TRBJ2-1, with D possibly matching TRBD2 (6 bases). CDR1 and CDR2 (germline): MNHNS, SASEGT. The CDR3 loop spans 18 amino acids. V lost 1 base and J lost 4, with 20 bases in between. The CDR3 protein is CASSEGTIAPQRYNEQFF. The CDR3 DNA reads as TGTGCCAGCAGTGAAGGGACTATTGCCCCACAACGGTACAATGAGCAGTTCTTC.

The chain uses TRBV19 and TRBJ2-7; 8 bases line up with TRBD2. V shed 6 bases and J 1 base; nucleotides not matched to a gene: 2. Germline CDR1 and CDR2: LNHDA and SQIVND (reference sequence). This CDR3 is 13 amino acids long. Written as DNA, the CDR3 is TGTGCCAGTAGCGCGGGGGGATCCTACGAGCAGTACTTC. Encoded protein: CASSAGGSYEQYF.

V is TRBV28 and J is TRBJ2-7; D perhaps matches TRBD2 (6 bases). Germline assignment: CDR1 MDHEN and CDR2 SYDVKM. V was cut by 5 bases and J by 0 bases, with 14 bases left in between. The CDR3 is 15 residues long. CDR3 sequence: CASSLIAESSYEQYF. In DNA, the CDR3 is TGTGCCAGCAGTCTTATAGCGGAAAGCTCCTACGAGCAGTACTTC.

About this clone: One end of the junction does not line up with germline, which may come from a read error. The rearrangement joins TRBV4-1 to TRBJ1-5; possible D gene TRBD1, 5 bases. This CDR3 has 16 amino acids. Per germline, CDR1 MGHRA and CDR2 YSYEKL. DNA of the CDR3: TGCGCCAGCAGTCAAGAAATGGCGGACACCAATCAGCCCCAGCATTTT. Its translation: CASSQEMADTNQPQHF.

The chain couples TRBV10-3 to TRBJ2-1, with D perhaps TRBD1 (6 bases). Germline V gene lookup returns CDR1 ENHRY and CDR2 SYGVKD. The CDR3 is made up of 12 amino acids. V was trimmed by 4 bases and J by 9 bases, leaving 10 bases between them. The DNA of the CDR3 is TGTGCCATCAGTGCCCGAGGGGGTGAGCAGTTCTTC. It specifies CAISARGGEQFF.

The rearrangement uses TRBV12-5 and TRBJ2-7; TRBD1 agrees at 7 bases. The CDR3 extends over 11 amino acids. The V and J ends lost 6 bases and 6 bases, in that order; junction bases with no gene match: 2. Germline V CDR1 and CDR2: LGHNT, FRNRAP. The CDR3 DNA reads TGTGCTAGTGGGACAGGGCGCGAGCAGTACTTC. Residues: CASGTGREQYF.

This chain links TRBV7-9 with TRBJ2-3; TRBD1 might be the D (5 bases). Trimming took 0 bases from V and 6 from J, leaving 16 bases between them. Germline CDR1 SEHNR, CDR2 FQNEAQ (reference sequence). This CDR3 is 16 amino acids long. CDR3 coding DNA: TGTGCCAGCAGCTTAGCGCAGGGATTATCATACGATACGCAGTATTTT. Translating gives CASSLAQGLSYDTQYF.